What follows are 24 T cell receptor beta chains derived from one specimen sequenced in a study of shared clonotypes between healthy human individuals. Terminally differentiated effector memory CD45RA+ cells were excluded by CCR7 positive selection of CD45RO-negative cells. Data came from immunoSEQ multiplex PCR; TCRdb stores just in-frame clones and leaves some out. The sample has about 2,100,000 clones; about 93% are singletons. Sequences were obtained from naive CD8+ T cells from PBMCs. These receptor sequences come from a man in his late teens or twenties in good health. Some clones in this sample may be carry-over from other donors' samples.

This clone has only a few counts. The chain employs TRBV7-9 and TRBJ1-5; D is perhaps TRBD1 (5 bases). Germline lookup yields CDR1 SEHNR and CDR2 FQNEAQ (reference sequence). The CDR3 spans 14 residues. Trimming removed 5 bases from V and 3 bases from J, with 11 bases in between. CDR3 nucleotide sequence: TGTGCCAGCAGCGAGGGACCCCCCAATCAGCCCCAGCATTTT. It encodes CASSEGPPNQPQHF. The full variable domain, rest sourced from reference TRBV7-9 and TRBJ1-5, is DTGVSQNPRHKITKRGQNVTFRCDPISEHNRLYWYRQTLGQGPEFLTYFQNEAQLEKSRLLSDRFSAERPKGSFSTLEIQRTEQGDSAMYLCASSEGPPNQPQHFGDGTRLSIL.

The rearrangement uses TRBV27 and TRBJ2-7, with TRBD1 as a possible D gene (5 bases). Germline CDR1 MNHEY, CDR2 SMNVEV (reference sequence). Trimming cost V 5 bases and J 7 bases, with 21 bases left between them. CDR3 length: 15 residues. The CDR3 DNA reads TGTGCCAGCAGTCTTCGACAAGGGGCCGTTTTGGAGCAGTACTTC. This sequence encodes CASSLRQGAVLEQYF.

DNA for the CDR3: TGTGCCAGCAGCGAGAGGACAGAGAACACCGGGGAGCTGTTTTTT. Translated: CASSERTENTGELFF. V is TRBV7-6 and J is TRBJ2-2; the D gene is possibly TRBD1 (6 bases). Germline assignment: CDR1 SGHVS and CDR2 FNYEAQ. There are 15 residues in the CDR3. The V gene lost 5 bases and the J gene lost 1 base, with 11 bases spanning the gap.

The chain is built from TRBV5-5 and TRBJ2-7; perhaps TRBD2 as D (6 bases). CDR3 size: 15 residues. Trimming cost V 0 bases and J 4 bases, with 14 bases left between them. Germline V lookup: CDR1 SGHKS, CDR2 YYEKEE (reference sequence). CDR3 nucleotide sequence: TGTGCCAGCAGCTTGGGCCCGGGAGTAGGGTACGAGCAGTACTTC. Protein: CASSLGPGVGYEQYF. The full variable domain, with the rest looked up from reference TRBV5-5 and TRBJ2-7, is DAGVTQSPTHLIKTRGQQVTLRCSPISGHKSVSWYQQVLGQGPQFIFQYYEKEERGRGNFPDRFSARQFPNYSSELNVNALLLGDSALYLCASSLGPGVGYEQYFGPGTRLTVT.

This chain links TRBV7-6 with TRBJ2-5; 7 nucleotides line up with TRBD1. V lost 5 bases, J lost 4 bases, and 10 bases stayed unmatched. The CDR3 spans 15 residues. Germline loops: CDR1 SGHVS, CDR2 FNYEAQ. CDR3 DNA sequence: TGTGCCAGCAGCCCGCTCCACGACAGGGTAGAGACCCAGTACTTC. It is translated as CASSPLHDRVETQYF.

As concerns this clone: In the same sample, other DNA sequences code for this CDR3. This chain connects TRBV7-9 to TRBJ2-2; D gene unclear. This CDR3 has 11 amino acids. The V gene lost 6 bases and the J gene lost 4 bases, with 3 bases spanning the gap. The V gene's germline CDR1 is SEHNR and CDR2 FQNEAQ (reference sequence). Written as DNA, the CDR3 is TGTGCCAGCAGTCGCACCGGGGAGCTGTTTTTT. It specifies CASSRTGELFF.

The CDR3 bases are TGTGCCAGCAGTTCAAATTCAGGGAACACTGAAGCTTTCTTT. Translated, it gives CASSSNSGNTEAFF. The genes are TRBV27 and TRBJ1-1; D remains ambiguous. The CDR3 totals 14 residues. Trimming removed 4 bases from V and 1 base from J, with 10 bases in between. Germline V gene lookup returns CDR1 MNHEY and CDR2 SMNVEV (reference sequence).

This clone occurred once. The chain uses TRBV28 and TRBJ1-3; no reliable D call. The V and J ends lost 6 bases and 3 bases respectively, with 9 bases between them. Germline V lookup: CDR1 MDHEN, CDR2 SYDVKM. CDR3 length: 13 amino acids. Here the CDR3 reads CASSISGGNTIYF. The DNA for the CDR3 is TGTGCCAGCAGCATTTCCGGTGGAAACACCATATATTTT.

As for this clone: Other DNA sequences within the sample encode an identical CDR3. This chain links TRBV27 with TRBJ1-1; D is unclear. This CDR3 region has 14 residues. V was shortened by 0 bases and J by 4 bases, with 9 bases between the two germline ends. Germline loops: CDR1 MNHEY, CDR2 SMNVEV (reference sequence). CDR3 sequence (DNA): TGTGCCAGCAGTTTATCTCGGCGGGGCACTGAAGCTTTCTTT. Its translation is CASSLSRRGTEAFF.

For the CDR3, the DNA is TGTGCCAGCAGTGTGTTCATTGGAACAGGGGGAAAATCATGGGATGAGCAGTTCTTC. Translation gives CASSVFIGTGGKSWDEQFF. This chain links TRBV6-1 with TRBJ2-1; 8 nucleotides match TRBD1. The CDR3 covers 19 residues. V gave up 4 bases and J gave up 8 bases; unmatched junction bases: 22. In germline, CDR1 is MNHNS, CDR2 SASEGT.

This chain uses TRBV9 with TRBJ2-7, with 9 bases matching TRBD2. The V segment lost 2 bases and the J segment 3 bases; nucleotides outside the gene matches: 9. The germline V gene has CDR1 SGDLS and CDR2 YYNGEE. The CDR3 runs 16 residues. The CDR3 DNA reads TGTGCCAGCAGCGTTAGACTAGCGGAAGTACTCTACGAGCAGTACTTC. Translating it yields CASSVRLAEVLYEQYF. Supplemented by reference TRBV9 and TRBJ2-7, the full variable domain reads DSGVTQTPKHLITATGQRVTLRCSPRSGDLSVYWYQQSLDQGLQFLIQYYNGEERAKGNILERFSAQQFPDLHSELNLSSLELGDSALYFCASSVRLAEVLYEQYFGPGTRLTVT.

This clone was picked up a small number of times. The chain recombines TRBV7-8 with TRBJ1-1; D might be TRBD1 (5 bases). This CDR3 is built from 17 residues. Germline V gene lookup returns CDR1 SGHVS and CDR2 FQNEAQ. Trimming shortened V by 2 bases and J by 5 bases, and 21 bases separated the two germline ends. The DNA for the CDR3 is TGTGCCAGCAGCTTATTGAGAGGGGAGGGTGGAGGGACTGAAGCTTTCTTT. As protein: CASSLLRGEGGGTEAFF.

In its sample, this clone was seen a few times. The CDR3: CASSMARGINQPQHF. The CDR3 coding sequence is TGTGCCAGTAGTATGGCGAGGGGAATTAATCAGCCCCAGCATTTT. The chain employs TRBV19 and TRBJ1-5; weak D call: TRBD1 (5 bases). The CDR3 extends over 15 amino acids. With 3 bases removed from V and 4 bases from J, the gap between germline ends came to 13 bases. CDR1 and CDR2 from the germline V gene are LNHDA and SQIVND (reference sequence).

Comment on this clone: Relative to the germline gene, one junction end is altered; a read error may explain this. The CDR3 spells CASSPYPGQGADF. In DNA, the CDR3 is TGTGCCAGCAGCCCCTATCCGGGACAGGGGGCGGACTTC. The chain has TRBV4-2 and TRBJ2-4, with 12 nucleotides matching TRBD1. Germline values: CDR1 LGHNA, CDR2 YNFKEQ. The CDR3 spans 13 residues.

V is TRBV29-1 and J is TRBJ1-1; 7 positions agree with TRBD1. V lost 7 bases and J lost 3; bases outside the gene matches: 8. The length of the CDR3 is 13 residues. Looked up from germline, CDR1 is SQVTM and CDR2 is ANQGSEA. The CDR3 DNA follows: TGCAGCGCCAGGGACAGTGGGGACACTGAAGCTTTCTTT. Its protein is CSARDSGDTEAFF.

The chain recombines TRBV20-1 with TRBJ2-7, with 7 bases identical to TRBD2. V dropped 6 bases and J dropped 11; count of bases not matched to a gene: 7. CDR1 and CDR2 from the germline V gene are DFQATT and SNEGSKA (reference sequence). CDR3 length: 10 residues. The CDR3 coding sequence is TGCAGTGCCCGTGAGCTAGCGGAGTACTTC. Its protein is CSARELAEYF.

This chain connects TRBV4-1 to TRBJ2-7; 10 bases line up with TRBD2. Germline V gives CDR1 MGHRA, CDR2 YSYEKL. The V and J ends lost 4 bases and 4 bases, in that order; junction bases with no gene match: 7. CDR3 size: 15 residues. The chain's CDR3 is CASSRSLAGIYEQYF. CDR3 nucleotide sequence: TGCGCCAGCAGCCGTTCACTAGCGGGAATTTACGAGCAGTACTTC.

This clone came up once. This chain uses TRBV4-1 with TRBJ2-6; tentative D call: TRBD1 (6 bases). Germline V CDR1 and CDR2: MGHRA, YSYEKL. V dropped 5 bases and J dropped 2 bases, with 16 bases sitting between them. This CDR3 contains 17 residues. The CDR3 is CASSFWTVLTGANVLTF. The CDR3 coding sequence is TGCGCCAGCAGCTTCTGGACAGTCTTAACTGGGGCCAACGTCCTGACTTTC.

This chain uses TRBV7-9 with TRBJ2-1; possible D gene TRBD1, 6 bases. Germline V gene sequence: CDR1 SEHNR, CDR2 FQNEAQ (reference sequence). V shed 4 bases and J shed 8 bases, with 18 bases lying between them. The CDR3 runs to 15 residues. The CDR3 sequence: CASSSGASSTDEQFF. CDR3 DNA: TGTGCCAGCAGCTCAGGGGCCTCCTCTACGGATGAGCAGTTCTTC.

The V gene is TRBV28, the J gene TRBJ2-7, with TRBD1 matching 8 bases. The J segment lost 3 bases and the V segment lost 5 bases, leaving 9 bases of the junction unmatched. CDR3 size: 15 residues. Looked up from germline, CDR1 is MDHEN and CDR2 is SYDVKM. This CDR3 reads CASSPGQGIYYEQYF. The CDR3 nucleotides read TGTGCCAGCAGTCCCGGACAGGGCATCTACTACGAGCAGTACTTC.

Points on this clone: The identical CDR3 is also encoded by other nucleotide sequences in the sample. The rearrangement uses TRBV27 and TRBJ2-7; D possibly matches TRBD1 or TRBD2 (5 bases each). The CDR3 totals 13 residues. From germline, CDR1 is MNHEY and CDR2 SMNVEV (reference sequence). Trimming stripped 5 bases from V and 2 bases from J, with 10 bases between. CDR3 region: CASSPRGTYEQYF. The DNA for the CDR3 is TGTGCCAGCAGTCCCCGGGGCACCTACGAGCAGTACTTC.

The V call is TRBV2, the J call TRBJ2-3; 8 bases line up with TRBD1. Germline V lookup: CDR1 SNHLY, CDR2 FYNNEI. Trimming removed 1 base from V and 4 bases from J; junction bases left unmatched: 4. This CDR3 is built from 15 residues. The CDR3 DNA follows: TGTGCCAGCAGTGAAGGGACAGGGTGGGCAGATACGCAGTATTTT. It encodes CASSEGTGWADTQYF.

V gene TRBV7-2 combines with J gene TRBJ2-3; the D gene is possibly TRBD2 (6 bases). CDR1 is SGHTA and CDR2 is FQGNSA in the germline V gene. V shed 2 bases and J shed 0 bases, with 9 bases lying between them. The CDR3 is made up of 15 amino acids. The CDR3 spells CASSLSGWSTDTQYF. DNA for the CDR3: TGTGCCAGCAGCTTAAGCGGGTGGAGCACAGATACGCAGTATTTT.

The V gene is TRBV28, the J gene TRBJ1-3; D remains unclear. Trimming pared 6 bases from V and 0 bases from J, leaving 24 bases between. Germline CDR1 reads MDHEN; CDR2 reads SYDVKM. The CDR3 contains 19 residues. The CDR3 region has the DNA TGTGCCAGCAGGTTCCTCATGGACTCCAGTCGGAACTCTGGAAACACCATATATTTT. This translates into CASRFLMDSSRNSGNTIYF.